This entry concerns a single TCR beta chain. Its target is not known. Per the germline V gene, CDR1 is MNHEY and CDR2 is SVGAGI. V was pared by 5 bases and J by 4 bases, with 9 bases between. This CDR3 has 13 residues. The data derive from a study of shared clonotypes between healthy human individuals. Sequencing used immunoSEQ multiplex PCR; TCRdb keeps in-frame clones, though not all of them. The table lists fewer than 2.5 million clones, roughly 93% of them singletons, with more than 0.35% in the top ten. Findings of the study overall: Non-shared clonotypes had lower generation probabilities than those shared by all four donors. The small donor group covered limited genetic and exposure diversity. Shared clonotypes: 4.5% to 6% naive CD4, about 3.5% naive CD8, 2.3% memory CD4, approximately 0.4% memory CD8.

The source of this sequence is a man aged 18 to 35 in good health. Some clones in this sample may be carry-over from other donors' samples. The rearrangement joins TRBV6-5 to TRBJ2-1; D ambiguous. Sequenced input: naive CD4+ T cells from PBMCs. Subset given: CD45RA+ positively selected. The CDR3 nucleotides read TGTGCCAGCAGTGGCCCCATTTACAATGAGCAGTTCTTC. The encoded protein is CASSGPIYNEQFF.